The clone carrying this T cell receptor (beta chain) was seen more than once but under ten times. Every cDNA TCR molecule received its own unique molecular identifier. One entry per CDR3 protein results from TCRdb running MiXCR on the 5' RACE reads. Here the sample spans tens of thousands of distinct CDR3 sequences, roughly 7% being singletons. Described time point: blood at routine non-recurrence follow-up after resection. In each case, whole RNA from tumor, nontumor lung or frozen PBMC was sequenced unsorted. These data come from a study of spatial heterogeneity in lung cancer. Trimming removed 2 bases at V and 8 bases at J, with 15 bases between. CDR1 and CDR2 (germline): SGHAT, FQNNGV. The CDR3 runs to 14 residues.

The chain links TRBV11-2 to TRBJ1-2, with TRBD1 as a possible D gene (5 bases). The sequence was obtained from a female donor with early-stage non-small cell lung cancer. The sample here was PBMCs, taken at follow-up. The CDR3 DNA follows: TGTGCCAGCAGCTTATCGTGGCAGGGTAGCGGCTACACCTTC. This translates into CASSLSWQGSGYTF.